This T cell receptor (beta chain) comes out of a study of cytomegalovirus exposure and HLA in healthy donors. Study-wide context: The Caucasian-associated ancestry cluster held under 90% of more than 350 genotyped donors.

With V trimmed by 4 bases and J by 5 bases, 10 bases remained unmatched. Germline CDR1 reads SGHTA; CDR2 reads FQGNSA. The CDR3 contains 15 residues. The PCR ran on 60 Vbeta and 13 Jbeta primers. Libraries were prepared by immunoSEQ multiplex PCR; TCRdb keeps only in-frame clonotypes and omits some of them. The sample has 150,000 or so clones, over 75% seen once. The material sequenced was PBMCs. This chain joins TRBV7-2 and TRBJ1-1; 7 bases match TRBD1. The receptor was isolated from a man aged 30 to 39 in good health and CMV-seropositive. The CDR3 DNA reads TGTGCCAGCAGCTCCTACAGGGGAGAAGGGACTGAAGCTTTCTTT. This translates into CASSSYRGEGTEAFF.